This T cell receptor beta chain was identified in a study of blood T cell repertoires in COVID-19 (dated by TCRdb to about 2020). General notes on the study: Samples covering the acute and convalescent phases of COVID-19 were provided by collaborators in the United States, Italy and Spain. Where HLA class I and class II types were available, the types were taken from metadata supplied by the sample provider, not from assay-based typing. The samples were drawn from two sources: the first 160 participants of the ongoing ImmuneRACE study, and 1,000 to 1,500 subjects contributed by 6 global collaborators. The repertoires were released in a freely available public database intended as a resource for research on the immune response to SARS-CoV-2. Subjects who had been exposed to COVID-19, were actively infected with it, or had recovered from it provided the deeply sampled blood TCRbeta repertoires that made up the dataset. The material from the prospective study consisted of cDNA or gDNA derived from T cells, B-cell-depleted T cells, or PBMCs. A de-identified subject ID, COVID-19 status, age in years and sex were almost always included in the sample metadata.

Findings and caveats that apply to the study as a whole: Clinical and demographic metadata were provided uncurated, with the amount varying by source and participant.

V gives up 8 bases and J gives up 1 base, and the segment between their germline ends measures 18 bases. From a lookup of the germline V gene, CDR1 and CDR2 are SNHLY and FYNNEI. There are 16 amino acids in the CDR3, from cysteine to phenylalanine inclusive. Kept here is only the CDR3 DNA, which spans 48 bases and is read in frame from base 1. Enrolling through a virtual design, the prospective study's participants ranged in age from roughly 18 to 95 years and lived across 20 to 30 United States geographic areas. Cohort assignment in the prospective study relied on participant-reported clinical history from a screening survey and a study questionnaire. For ImmuneRACE Cohort 3, a participant was defined as recovered based on two consecutive negative NP/OP PCR tests, clearance by a healthcare professional, or resolution of symptoms. Mobile phlebotomists in the prospective study collected whole blood, serum and a nasopharyngeal or oropharyngeal swab from every participant. Over a roughly two-month period, participants in the prospective study had the option of providing additional blood draws and questionnaires. Before DNA extraction, blood samples from the prospective study were shipped at room temperature or frozen.

Remarks on this clone: Its binding antigen is unknown. Base-call qualities are not available, and no considerably larger clone is one nucleotide away.

The immunoSEQ Assay, a bias-controlled multiplex PCR, was used to amplify TCRbeta CDR3 regions from genomic DNA. In the original analysis: Within the assay, amplification of reference gene primers was used to estimate how many nucleated cells each sample contained. To quantify the absolute abundance of each unique TCRbeta CDR3 rearrangement, sequence reads were collapsed and filtered. Productive Simpson clonality was computed per sample as the square root of Simpson's diversity index over productive rearrangements. In its TCRdb copy, this immuneACCESS table keeps in-frame sequences only and misses some clones. Where compared with another copy, unresolved V genes explain less than half of these, and the others have no known cause. The V and J calls and clone size come from that table; D and trimming were worked out from the DNA. For this sample the table gives roughly 160,000 clones, of which roughly 87% were detected only once. The top ten clones comprise 7% to 7.5% of the sample.

Sequencing input: PBMCs or T cells enriched from blood (not recorded which). The rearrangement combines TRBV2 with TRBJ2-1; 5 matching bases give a weak D call of TRBD2. This sequence originates from a woman in her forties or fifties who had recovered from COVID-19. CDR3 loop: CASLPTLAASYNEQFF. The DNA reads as follows: TGTGCCAGCCTCCCGACGCTAGCCGCTTCCTACAATGAGCAGTTCTTC.